What follows describes a single TCR beta chain. The source of the sample is a study of T cell changes during pregnancy in multiple sclerosis. In germline, CDR1 is SGHKS, CDR2 YYEKEE (reference sequence). The CDR3 consists of 14 residues. V lost 4 bases and J 6 bases, leaving 15 bases between the germline ends. The data were produced by immunoSEQ multiplex PCR, yet TCRdb's version contains in-frame clones alone and is incomplete. The sample shows around 56,000 clones, 91% of them seen only once. This TCR came from a female donor with multiple sclerosis, enrolled in a pregnancy study. The V call is TRBV5-5, the J call TRBJ2-3; no clear D. This material consisted of CD4+ T cells from peripheral blood mononuclear cells, taken in the first trimester of pregnancy. The CDR3 region has the DNA TGTGCCAGCAGCCCACCGGGTCGGGTCGATACGCAGTATTTT. Its translation: CASSPPGRVDTQYF.